Following are 3 T cell receptor beta chains from one sample sequenced in a study of blood T cells in healthy people across ages. PCR was performed a second time for roughly 7 to 12 cycles using a sample-barcoded 5' primer and a J-beta primer mix. From the 5' RACE reads, TCRdb called clonotypes with MiXCR, one entry per CDR3 protein. Of around 1,000,000 distinct CDR3 sequences listed, around two fifths are singletons. The sample comprised blood. These receptors all come from a young man in good health.

This clonotype turned up a few times. The genes are TRBV2 and TRBJ1-6; D not certain. This CDR3 comprises 13 residues. Trimming took off 5 bases at V and 7 bases at J, with 9 bases between the two ends. The germline V gene encodes CDR1 SNHLY and CDR2 FYNNEI. The CDR3 spells CASSPTENSPLHF. In DNA form, the CDR3 reads TGTGCCAGCAGTCCCACCGAAAATTCACCCCTCCACTTT.

Only a few counts were recorded for this clonotype. CDR3 residues: CSVEGLTGLAGPTDTQYF. DNA for the CDR3: TGCAGCGTTGAAGGTTTGACGGGACTAGCGGGACCCACAGATACGCAGTATTTT. The rearrangement joins TRBV29-1 to TRBJ2-3; 13 bases align to TRBD2. The length of the CDR3 is 18 residues. The V gene end was trimmed by 1 base and the J gene end by 2 bases; junction bases not matched to a gene: 9. In germline, CDR1 is SQVTM, CDR2 ANQGSEA.

The J gene is TRBJ1-6, the V gene TRBV7-2; no reliable D call. Germline V CDR1 and CDR2: SGHTA, FQGNSA. The CDR3 runs to 15 residues. The V and J ends lost 5 bases and 0 bases respectively, with 8 bases between them. The CDR3 DNA reads as TGTGCCAGCAGCCCCGAAATCTCCTATAATTCACCCCTCCACTTT. This gives the protein CASSPEISYNSPLHF. Supplemented by reference TRBV7-2 and TRBJ1-6, the full variable domain reads GAGVSQSPSNKVTEKGKDVELRCDPISGHTALYWYRQSLGQGLEFLIYFQGNSAPDKSGLPSDRFSAERTGGSVSTLTIQRTQQEDSAVYLCASSPEISYNSPLHFGNGTRLTVT.